Only a few counts were recorded for the clone carrying this TCR beta chain. As yet, its antigen is unknown. Some clones are missing from TCRdb's copy, which holds only in-frame ones; the method was immunoSEQ multiplex PCR. The repertoire has some 42,000 clones, roughly 83% of them found once; the top ten carry 15% to 20%. The data derive from a study of T cell responses to AZD1222 COVID-19 vaccine. Study conclusions and caveats: Two AZD1222 doses significantly raised spike-specific TCR breadth and depth over controls.

The CDR3 is made up of 15 amino acids. The V end lost 3 bases, the J end lost 6 bases, and 15 bases lay between the germline ends. Germline lookup yields CDR1 SNHLY and CDR2 FYNNEI. The chain has TRBV2 and TRBJ1-5; the D is unclear. This clonotype was sampled from an adult who received the AZD1222 COVID-19 vaccine. This sample comprised peripheral blood, obtained 28 days after the second AZD1222 dose. CDR3 bases: TGTGCCAGCAGTGAGGTGGTCGAAGGGTTTCAGCCCCAGCATTTT. Translating gives CASSEVVEGFQPQHF.